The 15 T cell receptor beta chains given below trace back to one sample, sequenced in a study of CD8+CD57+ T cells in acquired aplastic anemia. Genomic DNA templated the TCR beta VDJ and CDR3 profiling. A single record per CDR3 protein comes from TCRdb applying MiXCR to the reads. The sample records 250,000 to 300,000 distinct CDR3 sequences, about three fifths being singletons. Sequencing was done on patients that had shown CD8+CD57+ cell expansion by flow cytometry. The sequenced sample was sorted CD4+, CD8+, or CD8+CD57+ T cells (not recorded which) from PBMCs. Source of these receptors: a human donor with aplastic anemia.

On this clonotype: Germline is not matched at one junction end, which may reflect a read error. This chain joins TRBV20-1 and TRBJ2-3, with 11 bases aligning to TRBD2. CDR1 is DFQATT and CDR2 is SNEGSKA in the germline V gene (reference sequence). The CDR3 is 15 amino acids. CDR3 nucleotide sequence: TGCAGTGCCAGAGGACTAGCGGGCAGGCGAGATACGCAGTATTTT. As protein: CSARGLAGRRDTQYF.

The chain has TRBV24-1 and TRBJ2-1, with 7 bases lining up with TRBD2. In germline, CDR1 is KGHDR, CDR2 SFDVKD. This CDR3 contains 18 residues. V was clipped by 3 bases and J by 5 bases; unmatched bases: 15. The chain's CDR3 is CATSDLPSLAGLNNEQFF. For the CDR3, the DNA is TGTGCCACCAGTGATCTCCCCTCTTTAGCGGGCCTAAACAATGAGCAGTTCTTC.

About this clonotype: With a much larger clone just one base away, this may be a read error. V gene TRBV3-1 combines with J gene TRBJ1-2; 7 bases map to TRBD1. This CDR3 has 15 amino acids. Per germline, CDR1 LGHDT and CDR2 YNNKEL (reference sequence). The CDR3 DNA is TGTGTCAGCAGCCTCCGGGACAGTGGGGGTTATGGCTACACCTTC. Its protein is CVSSLRDSGGYGYTF. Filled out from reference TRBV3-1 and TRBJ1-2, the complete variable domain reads DTAVSQTPKYLVTQMGNDKSIKCEQNLGHDTMYWYKQDSKKFLKIMFSYNNKELIINETVPNRFSPKSPDKAHLNLHINSLELGDSAVYFCVSSLRDSGGYGYTFGSGTRLTVV.

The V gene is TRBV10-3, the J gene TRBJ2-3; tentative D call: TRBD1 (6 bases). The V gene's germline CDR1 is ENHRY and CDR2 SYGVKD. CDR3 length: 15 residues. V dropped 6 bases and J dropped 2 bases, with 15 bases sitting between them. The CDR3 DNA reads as TGTGCCATCAGGGGCCGGGACATAAACACAGATACGCAGTATTTT. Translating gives CAIRGRDINTDTQYF.

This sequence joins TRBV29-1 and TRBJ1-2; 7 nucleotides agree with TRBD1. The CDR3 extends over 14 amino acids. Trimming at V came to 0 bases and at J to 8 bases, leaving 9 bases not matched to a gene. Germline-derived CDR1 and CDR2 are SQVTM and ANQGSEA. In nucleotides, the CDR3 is TGCAGCGTTGAAGAGGGACAGATGCTTACAGGCTACACCTTC. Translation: CSVEEGQMLTGYTF.

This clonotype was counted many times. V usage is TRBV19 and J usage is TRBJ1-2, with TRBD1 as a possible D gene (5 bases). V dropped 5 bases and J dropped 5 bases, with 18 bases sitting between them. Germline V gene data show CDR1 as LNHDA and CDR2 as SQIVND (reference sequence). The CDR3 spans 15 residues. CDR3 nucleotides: TGTGCCAGTAGTTTGGGATCGCGCGGGGGTTATGGCTACACCTTC. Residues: CASSLGSRGGYGYTF.

The CDR3 here is CASIPGMGSYEQYF. The CDR3 nucleotides read TGTGCCAGCATCCCCGGGATGGGCTCCTACGAGCAGTACTTC. The gene calls are TRBV7-8 and TRBJ2-7, with D possibly being TRBD2 (5 bases). The CDR3 is 14 amino acids. V was shortened by 7 bases and J by 0 bases, with 13 bases between the two germline ends. From germline, CDR1 is SGHVS and CDR2 FQNEAQ. The full variable domain, completed using reference TRBV7-8 and TRBJ2-7, is GAGVSQSPRYKVAKRGQDVALRCDPISGHVSLFWYQQALGQGPEFLTYFQNEAQLDKSGLPSDRFFAERPEGSVSTLKIQRTQQEDSAVYLCASIPGMGSYEQYFGPGTRLTVT.

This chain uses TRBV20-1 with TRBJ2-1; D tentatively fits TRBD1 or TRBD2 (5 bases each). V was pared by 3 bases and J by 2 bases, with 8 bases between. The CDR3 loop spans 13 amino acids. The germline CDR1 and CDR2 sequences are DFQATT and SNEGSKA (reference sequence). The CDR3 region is CSASRGAYNEQFF. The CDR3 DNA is TGCAGTGCTAGCCGAGGGGCCTACAATGAGCAGTTCTTC.

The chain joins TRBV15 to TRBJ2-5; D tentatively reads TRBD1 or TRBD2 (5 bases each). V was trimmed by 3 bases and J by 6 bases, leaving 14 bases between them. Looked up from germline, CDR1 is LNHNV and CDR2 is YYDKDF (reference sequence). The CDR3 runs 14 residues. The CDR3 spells CATSSGTKEKTQYF. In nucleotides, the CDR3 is TGTGCCACCAGCAGCGGGACGAAAGAAAAGACCCAGTACTTC.

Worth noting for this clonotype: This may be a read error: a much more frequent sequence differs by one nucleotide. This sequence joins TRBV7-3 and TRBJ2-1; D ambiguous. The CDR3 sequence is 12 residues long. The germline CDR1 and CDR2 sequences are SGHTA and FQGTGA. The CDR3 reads CASSLHGYEQSF. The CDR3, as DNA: TGTGCCAGCAGTTTACACGGGTATGAGCAGTCCTTC.

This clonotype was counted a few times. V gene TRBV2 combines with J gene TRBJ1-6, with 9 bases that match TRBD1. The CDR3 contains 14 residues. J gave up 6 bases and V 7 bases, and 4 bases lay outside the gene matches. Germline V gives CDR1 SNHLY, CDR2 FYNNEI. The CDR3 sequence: CASTGTGTNSPLHF. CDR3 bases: TGTGCCAGCACCGGGACAGGGACTAATTCACCCCTCCACTTT. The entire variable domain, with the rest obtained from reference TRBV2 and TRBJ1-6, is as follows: EPEVTQTPSHQVTQMGQEVILRCVPISNHLYFYWYRQILGQKVEFLVSFYNNEISEKSEIFDDQFSVERPDGSNFTLKIRSTKLEDSAMYFCASTGTGTNSPLHFGNGTRLTVT.

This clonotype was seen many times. The CDR3 reads CATSSGEWETQYF. DNA of the CDR3: TGTGCCACCAGCTCTGGGGAGTGGGAGACCCAGTACTTC. The V and J genes are TRBV15 and TRBJ2-5; possible D gene TRBD2, 5 bases. This CDR3 spans 13 amino acids. V lost 5 bases to trimming and J lost 5 bases, with 12 bases between them. Germline loops: CDR1 LNHNV, CDR2 YYDKDF (reference sequence).

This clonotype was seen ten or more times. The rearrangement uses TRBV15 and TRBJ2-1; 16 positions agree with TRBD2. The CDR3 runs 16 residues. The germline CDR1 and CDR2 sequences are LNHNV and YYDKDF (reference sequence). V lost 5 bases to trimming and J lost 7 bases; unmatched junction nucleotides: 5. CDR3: CATSVGLAGGQNEQFF. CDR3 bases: TGTGCCACCAGCGTGGGACTAGCGGGGGGGCAAAATGAGCAGTTCTTC.

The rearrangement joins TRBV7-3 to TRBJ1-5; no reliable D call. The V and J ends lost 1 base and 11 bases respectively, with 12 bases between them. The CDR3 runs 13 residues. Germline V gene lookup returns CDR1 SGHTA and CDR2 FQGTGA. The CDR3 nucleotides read TGTGCCAGCAGCTTAAGAGTTAAAGGGACCCAGCATTTT. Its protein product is CASSLRVKGTQHF.

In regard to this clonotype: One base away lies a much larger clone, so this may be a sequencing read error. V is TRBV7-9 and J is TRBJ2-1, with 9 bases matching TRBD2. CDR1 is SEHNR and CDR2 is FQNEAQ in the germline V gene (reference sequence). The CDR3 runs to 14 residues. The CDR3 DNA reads TGTGCCAGCGGCTTAGATGCGGGAGGGACTGAGCAGTTCTTC. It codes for CASGLDAGGTEQFF. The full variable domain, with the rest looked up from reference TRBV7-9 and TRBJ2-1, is DTGVSQNPRHKITKRGQNVTFRCDPISEHNRLYWYRQTLGQGPEFLTYFQNEAQLEKSRLLSDRFSAERPKGSFSTLEIQRTEQGDSAMYLCASGLDAGGTEQFFGPGTRLTVL.